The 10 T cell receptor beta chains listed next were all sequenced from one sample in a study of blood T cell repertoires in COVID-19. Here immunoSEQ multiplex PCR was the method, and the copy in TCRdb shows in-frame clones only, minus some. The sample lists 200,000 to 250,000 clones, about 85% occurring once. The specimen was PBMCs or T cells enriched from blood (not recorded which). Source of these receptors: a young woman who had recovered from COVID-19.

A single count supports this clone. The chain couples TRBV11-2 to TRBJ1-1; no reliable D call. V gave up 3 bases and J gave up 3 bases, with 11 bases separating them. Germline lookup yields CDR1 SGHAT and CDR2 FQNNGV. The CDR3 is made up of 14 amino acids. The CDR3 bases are TGTGCCAGCAGCTTTGGTCCAGGCTACACTGAAGCTTTCTTT. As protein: CASSFGPGYTEAFF.

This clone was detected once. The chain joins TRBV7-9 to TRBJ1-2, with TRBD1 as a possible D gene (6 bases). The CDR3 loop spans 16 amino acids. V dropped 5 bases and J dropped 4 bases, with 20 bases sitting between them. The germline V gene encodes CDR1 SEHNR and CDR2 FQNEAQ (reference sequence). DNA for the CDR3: TGTGCCAGCAGCCGAGGGGGGGAATTTCGTATCTATGGCTACACCTTC. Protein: CASSRGGEFRIYGYTF.

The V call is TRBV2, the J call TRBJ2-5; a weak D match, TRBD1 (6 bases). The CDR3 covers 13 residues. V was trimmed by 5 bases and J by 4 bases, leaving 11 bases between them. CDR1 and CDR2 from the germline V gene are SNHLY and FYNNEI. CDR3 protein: CASSTDRSETQYF. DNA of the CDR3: TGTGCCAGCAGTACCGACAGGTCAGAGACCCAGTACTTC.

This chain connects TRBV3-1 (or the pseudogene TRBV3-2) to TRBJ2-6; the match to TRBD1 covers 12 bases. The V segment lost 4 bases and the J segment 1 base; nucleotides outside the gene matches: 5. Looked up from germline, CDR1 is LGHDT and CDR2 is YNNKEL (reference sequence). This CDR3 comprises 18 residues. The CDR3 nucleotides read TGTGCCAGCAGCCCCGGGACAGGGGGCGCGTCTGGGGCCAACGTCCTGACTTTC. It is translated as CASSPGTGGASGANVLTF.

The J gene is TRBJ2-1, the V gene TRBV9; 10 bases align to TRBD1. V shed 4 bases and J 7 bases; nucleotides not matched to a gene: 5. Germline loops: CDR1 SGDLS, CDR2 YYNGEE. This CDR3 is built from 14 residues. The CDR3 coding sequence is TGTGCCAGCAGCATTCGACAGGGGGCGAATGAGCAGTTCTTC. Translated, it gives CASSIRQGANEQFF.

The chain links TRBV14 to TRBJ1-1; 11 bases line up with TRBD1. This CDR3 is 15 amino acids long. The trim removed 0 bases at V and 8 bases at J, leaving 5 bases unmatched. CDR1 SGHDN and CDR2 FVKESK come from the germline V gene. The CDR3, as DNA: TGTGCCAGCAGCCAAGACGCATGGACAGGGGGCGAAGCTTTCTTT. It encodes CASSQDAWTGGEAFF.

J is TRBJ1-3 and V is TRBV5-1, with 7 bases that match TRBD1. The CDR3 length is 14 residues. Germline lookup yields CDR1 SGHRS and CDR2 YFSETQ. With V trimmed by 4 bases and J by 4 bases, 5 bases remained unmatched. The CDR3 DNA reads TGCGCCAGCAGCCCCGACAGGGTCGGAAACACCATATATTTT. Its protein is CASSPDRVGNTIYF.

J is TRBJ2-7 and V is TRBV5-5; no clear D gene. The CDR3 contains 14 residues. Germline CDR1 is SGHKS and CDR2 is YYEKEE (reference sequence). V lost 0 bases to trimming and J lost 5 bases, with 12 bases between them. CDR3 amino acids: CASSLDLALNEQYF. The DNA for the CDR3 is TGTGCCAGCAGCTTGGATTTGGCTCTCAACGAGCAGTACTTC.

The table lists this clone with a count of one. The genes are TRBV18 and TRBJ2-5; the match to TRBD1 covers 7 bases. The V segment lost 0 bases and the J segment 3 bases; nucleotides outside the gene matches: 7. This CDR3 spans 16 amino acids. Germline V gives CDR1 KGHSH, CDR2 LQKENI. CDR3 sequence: CASSPPNTGAKETQYF. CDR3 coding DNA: TGTGCCAGCTCACCACCTAATACAGGGGCGAAAGAGACCCAGTACTTC. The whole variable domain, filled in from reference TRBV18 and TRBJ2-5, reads NAGVMQNPRHLVRRRGQEARLRCSPMKGHSHVYWYRQLPEEGLKFMVYLQKENIIDESGMPKERFSAEFPKEGPSILRIQQVVRGDSAAYFCASSPPNTGAKETQYFGPGTRLLVL.

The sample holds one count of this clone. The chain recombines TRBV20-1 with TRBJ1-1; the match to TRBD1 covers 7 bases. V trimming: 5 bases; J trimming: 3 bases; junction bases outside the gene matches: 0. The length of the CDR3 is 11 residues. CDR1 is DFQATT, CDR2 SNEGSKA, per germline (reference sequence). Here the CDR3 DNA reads TGCAGTGCTGGGACAGACACTGAAGCTTTCTTT. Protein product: CSAGTDTEAFF.